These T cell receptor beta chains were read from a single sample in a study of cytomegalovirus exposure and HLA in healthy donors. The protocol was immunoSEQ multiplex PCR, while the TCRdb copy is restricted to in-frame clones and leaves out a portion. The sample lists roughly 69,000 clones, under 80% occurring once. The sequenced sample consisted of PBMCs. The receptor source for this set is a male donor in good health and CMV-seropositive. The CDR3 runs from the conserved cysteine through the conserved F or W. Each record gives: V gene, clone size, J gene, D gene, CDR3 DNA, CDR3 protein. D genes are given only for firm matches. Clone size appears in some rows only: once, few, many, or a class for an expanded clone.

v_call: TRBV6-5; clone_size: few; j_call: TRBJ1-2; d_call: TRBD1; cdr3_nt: TGTGCCAGCAGTCACACAGGGGGTACTAACTATGGCTACACCTTC; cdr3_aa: CASSHTGGTNYGYTF
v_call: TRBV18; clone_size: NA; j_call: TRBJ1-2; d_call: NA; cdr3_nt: TGTGCCAGCTCACCACCGTTCCGACAGTCCGACTATGGCTACACCTTC; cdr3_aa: CASSPPFRQSDYGYTF
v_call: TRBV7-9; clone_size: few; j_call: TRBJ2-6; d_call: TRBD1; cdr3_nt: TGTGCCAGCAGCTCTAACAGGGGACCTGGGGCCAACGTCCTGACTTTC; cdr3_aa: CASSSNRGPGANVLTF
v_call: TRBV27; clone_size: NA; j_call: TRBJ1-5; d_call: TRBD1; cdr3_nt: TGTGCCAGCAGTTTAGGGACAGGGGATCAGCCCCAGCATTTT; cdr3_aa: CASSLGTGDQPQHF
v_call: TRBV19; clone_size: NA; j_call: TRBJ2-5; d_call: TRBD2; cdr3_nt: TGTGCCAGCGGTCCCCTAGCGGGGATACAAGAGACCCAGTACTTC; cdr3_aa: CASGPLAGIQETQYF
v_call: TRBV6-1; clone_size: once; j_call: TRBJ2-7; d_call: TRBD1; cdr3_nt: TGTGCCAGCAGACAGGACAGGGTTTGGGACGAGCAGTACTTC; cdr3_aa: CASRQDRVWDEQYF
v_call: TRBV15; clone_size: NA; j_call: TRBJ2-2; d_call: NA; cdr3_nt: TGTGCCACCAGCAGGGCCGGGACAACGAACACCGGGGAGCTGTTTTTT; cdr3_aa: CATSRAGTTNTGELFF
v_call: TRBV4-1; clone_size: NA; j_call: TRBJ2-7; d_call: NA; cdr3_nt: TGCGCCAGCAGCCAGCTAGTTTTCTACGAGCAGTACTTC; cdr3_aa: CASSQLVFYEQYF
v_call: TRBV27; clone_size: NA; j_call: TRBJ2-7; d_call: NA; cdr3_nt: TGTGCCAGCAGTTCCTCTTTGGGGGGAACCTACGAGCAGTACTTC; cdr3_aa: CASSSSLGGTYEQYF
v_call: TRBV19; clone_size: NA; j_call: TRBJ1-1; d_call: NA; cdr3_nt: TGTGCCAGTAGTTGGCAGGCGAACACTGAAGCTTTCTTT; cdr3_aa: CASSWQANTEAFF
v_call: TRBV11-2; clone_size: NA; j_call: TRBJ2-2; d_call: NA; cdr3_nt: TGTGCCAGCAGCTACACGAACACCGGGGAGCTGTTTTTT; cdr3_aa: CASSYTNTGELFF
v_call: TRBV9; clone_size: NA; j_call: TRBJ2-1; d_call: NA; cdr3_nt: TGTGCCAGCAGCGGGTTAGCCCTCAAGTTGGAGCAGTTCTTC; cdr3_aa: CASSGLALKLEQFF
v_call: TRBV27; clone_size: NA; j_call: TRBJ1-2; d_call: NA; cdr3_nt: TGTGCCAGCAGAACGGGGTCGGGCAGGGGCTATGGCTACACCTTC; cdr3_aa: CASRTGSGRGYGYTF
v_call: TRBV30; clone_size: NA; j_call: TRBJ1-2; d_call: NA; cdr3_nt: TGTGCCTGGAGTGGGCGGGGGATCGTCCTCTATGGCTACACCTTC; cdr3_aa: CAWSGRGIVLYGYTF
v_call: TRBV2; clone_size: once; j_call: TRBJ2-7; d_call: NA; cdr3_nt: TGTGCCAGCAGAAAGGACAGTCTAACCTCCTACGAGCAGTACTTC; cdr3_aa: CASRKDSLTSYEQYF
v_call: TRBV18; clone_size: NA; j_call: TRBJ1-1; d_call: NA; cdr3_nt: TGTGCCAGCTCGAGGCTACAGGGTAACACTGAAGCTTTCTTT; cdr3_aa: CASSRLQGNTEAFF
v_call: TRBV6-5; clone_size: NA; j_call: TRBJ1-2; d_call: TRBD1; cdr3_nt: TGTGCCAGCAGACAACACGGGACAGAGCACTATGGCTACACCTTC; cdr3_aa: CASRQHGTEHYGYTF
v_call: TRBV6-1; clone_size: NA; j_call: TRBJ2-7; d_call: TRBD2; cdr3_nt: TGTGCCAGCAGTATCCTAGCGGTTAGCTCCTACGAGCAGTACTTC; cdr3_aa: CASSILAVSSYEQYF
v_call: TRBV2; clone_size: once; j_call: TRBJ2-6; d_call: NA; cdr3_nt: TGTGCCAGCAGTGGAGGGGGGGATGTTGGGCTCCCTACTGGGGCCAACGTCCTGACTTTC; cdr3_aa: CASSGGGDVGLPTGANVLTF
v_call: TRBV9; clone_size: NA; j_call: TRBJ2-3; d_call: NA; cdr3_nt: TGTGCCAGCAGCGTAGTTAATTCCCTCACAGATACGCAGTATTTT; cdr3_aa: CASSVVNSLTDTQYF
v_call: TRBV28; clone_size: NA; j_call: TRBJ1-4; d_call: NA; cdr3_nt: TGTGCCAGCAGTCCTTGGGGCAGCCCAATGTTTTTT; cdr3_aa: CASSPWGSPMFF
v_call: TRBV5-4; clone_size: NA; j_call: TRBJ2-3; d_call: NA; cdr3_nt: TGTGCCAGCAGCTTTCCCCCGGGAATGGCGACAGATACGCAGTATTTT; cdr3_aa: CASSFPPGMATDTQYF
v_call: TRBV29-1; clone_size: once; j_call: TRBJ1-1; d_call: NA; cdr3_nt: TGCAGCGTTTCCGTAACAGAGAACACTGAAGCTTTCTTT; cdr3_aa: CSVSVTENTEAFF
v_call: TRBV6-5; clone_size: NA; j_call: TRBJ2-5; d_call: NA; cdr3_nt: TGTGCCACCCACGAGGGCCCCGCTTTAGGGACCCAGTACTTC; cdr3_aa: CATHEGPALGTQYF
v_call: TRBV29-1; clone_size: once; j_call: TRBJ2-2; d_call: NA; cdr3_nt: TGCAGCGTGCGGCCCGGCGGATCCACCGGGGAGCTGTTTTTT; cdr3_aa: CSVRPGGSTGELFF
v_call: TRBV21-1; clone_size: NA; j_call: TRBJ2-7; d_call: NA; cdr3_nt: TGTGCCAGCAGCAGAGGTTTGGGGACAGGAATCCCCAGGGTGTACGAGCAGTACTTC; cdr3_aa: CASSRGLGTGIPRVYEQYF
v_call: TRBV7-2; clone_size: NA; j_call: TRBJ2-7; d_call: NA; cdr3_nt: TGTGCCAGCAGTCGGGACACCTTCTACGAGCAGTACTTC; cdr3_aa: CASSRDTFYEQYF
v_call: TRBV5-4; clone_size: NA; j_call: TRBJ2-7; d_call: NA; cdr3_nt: TGTGCCAGCAGCCTAGGGGGACTACAGAGCTACGAGCAGTACTTC; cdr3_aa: CASSLGGLQSYEQYF
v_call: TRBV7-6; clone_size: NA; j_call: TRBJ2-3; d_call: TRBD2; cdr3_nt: TGTGCCAGCAGCCCCCGGGGGGGCCTAGATACGCAGTATTTT; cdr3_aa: CASSPRGGLDTQYF
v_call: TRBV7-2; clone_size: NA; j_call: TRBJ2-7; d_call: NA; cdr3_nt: TGTGCCAGCAGCTTATCTGCGGGGTACGAGCAGTACTTC; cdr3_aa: CASSLSAGYEQYF
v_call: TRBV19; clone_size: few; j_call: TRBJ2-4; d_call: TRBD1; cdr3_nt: TGTGCCAGTAGTCCGACAGGGCGGGCCAAAAACATTCAGTACTTC; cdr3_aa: CASSPTGRAKNIQYF
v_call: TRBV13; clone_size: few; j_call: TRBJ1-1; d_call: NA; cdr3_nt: TGTGCCAGCACCTCGGACAGAGACACTGAAGCTTTCTTT; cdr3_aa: CASTSDRDTEAFF
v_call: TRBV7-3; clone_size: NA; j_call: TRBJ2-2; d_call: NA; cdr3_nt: TGTGCCAGCAGCTTAACGCTAGGGGGTACCGGGGAGCTGTTTTTT; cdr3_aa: CASSLTLGGTGELFF
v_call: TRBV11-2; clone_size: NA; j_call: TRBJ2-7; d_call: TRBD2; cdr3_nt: TGTGCCAGCAGCTTGGGGGGGGGATCGCGGGGTGAGCAGTACTTC; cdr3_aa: CASSLGGGSRGEQYF
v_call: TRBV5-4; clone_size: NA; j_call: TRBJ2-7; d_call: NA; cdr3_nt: TGTGCCAGCAGCTTGGGGGCGATCTCGCGCTCCTACGAGCAGTACTTC; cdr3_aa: CASSLGAISRSYEQYF
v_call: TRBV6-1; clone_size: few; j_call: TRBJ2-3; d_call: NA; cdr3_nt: TGTGCCAGCATGGCAGGATACACAGATACGCAGTATTTT; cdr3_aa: CASMAGYTDTQYF
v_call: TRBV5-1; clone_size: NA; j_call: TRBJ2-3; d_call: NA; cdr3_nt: TGCGCCAGCAGCTTGTTTAGCGGTTACACAGATACGCAGTATTTT; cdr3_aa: CASSLFSGYTDTQYF
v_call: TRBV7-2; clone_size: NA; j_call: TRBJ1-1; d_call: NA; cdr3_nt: TGTGCCAGCAGCTCCCTCAGACAGGTGAACACTGAAGCTTTCTTT; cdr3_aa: CASSSLRQVNTEAFF
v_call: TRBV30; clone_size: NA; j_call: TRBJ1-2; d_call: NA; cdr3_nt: TGTGCCTGGAGCCAACAGACAGGATCACGCTATGGCTACACCTTC; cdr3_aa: CAWSQQTGSRYGYTF
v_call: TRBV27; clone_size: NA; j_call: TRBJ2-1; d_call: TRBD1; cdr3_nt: TGTGCCAGCAGTTTATCGACAGGGGGGTACAATGAGCAGTTCTTC; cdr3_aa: CASSLSTGGYNEQFF
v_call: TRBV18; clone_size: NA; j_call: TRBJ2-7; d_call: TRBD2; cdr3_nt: TGTGCCAGCTCTCCCCAACATAGCGGGATTACCTACGAGCAGTACTTC; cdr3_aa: CASSPQHSGITYEQYF
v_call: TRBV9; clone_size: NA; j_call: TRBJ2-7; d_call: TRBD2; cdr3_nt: TGTGCCAGCAGCGAACCAGTTAGCGGGAGTAGGTACGAGCAGTACTTC; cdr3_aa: CASSEPVSGSRYEQYF
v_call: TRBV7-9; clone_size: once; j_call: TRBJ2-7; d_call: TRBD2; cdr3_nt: TGTTCCAGCAGCTTAGAGCTAGCGGGAGCGTACGAGCAGTACTTC; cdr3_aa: CSSSLELAGAYEQYF
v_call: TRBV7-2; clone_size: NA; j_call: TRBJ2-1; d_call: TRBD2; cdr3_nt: TGTGCCAGCAGCTTAGTAGTGCTAGCGGGGGGGCCGTCAGTCAATGAGCAGTTCTTC; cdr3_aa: CASSLVVLAGGPSVNEQFF
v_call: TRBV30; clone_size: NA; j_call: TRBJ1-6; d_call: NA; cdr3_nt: TGTGCCTGGAGTGTAGCGGGAGGGGTGTATAATTCACCCCTCCACTTT; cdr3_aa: CAWSVAGGVYNSPLHF
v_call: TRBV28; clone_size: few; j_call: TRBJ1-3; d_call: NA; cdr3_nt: TGTGCCAGCAAAGAGGCAGGAAACACCATATATTTT; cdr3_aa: CASKEAGNTIYF
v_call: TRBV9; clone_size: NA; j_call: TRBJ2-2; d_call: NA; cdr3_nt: TGTGCCAGCAGCGTAGTGCAGGGCACCGGGGAGCTGTTTTTT; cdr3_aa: CASSVVQGTGELFF
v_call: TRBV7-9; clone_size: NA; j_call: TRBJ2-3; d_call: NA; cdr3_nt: TGTGCCAGCAGATCAGGGCGGGGAACCACAGATACGCAGTATTTT; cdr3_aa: CASRSGRGTTDTQYF
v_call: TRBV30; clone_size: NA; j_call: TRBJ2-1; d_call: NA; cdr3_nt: TGTGCCTGGAGCCGCGGCCTCTACAATGAGCAGTTCTTC; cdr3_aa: CAWSRGLYNEQFF
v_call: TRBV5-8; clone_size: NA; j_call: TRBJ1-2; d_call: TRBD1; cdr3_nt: TGTGCCAGCAGCTCCTCAGGGGGCGGTGGCTATGGCTACACCTTC; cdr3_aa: CASSSSGGGGYGYTF
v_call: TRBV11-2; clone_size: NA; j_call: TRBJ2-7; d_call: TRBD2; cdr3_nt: TGTGCCAGCAGCTTAGATTTGGCGGGAGATCTCTACGAGCAGTACTTC; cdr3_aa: CASSLDLAGDLYEQYF
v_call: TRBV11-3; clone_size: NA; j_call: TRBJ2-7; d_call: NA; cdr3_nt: TGTGCCAGCAGCGCGGACAATCCTCCTTACGAGCAGTACTTC; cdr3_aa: CASSADNPPYEQYF
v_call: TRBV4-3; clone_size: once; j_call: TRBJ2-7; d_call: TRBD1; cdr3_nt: TGCGCCAGCAGCCACCGGACAGGGAGTACCTACGAGCAGTACTTC; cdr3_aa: CASSHRTGSTYEQYF
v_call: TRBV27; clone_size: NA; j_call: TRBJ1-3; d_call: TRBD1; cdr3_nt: TGTGCCAGCAGAGCTCAGGGGGCGCGGGGAAACACCATATATTTT; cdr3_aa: CASRAQGARGNTIYF
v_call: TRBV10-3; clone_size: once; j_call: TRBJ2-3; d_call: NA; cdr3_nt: TGTGCCATCAGCCGAGCTCTTACAGATACGCAGTATTTT; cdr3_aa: CAISRALTDTQYF
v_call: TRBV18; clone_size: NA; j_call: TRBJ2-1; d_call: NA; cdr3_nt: TGTGCCAGCTCACCACGCCTAGGCGGGTCCTACAATGAGCAGTTCTTC; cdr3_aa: CASSPRLGGSYNEQFF